One T cell receptor (beta chain) is described in this entry. Its specificity is not known. Germline V lookup: CDR1 SQVTM, CDR2 ANQGSEA. This CDR3 comprises 16 residues. Trimming pared 4 bases from V and 3 bases from J, leaving 22 bases between. These data come from a study of cytomegalovirus exposure and HLA in healthy donors. General study findings and limits: The only immune exposure information that was available was CMV serostatus.

In the PCR, 60 Vbeta and 13 Jbeta primers were used. Here immunoSEQ multiplex PCR was the method, and the copy in TCRdb shows in-frame clones only, minus some. Found here are 100,000 to 150,000 clones, less than 80% of them singletons; the top ten hold over 2.5%. The chain couples TRBV29-1 to TRBJ2-7; D might be TRBD2 (7 bases). This TCR was sampled from a woman in her fifties or sixties in good health and CMV-seronegative. The sample comprised PBMCs. DNA for the CDR3: TGCAGCGTTGTGGGGGGGGCGGGGACATTTGTCTACGAGCAGTACTTC. Its protein is CSVVGGAGTFVYEQYF.